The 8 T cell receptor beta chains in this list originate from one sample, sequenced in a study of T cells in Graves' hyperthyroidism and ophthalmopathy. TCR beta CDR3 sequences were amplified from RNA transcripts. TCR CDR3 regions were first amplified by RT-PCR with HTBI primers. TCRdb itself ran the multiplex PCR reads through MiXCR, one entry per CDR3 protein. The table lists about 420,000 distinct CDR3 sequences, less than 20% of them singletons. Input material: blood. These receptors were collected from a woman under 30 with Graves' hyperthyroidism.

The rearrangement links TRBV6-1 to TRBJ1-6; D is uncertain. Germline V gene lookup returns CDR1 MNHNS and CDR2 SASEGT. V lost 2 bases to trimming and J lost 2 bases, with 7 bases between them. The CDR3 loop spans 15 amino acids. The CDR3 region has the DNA TGTGCCAGCAGTGAATACGTGACCTATAATTCACCCCTCCACTTT. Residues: CASSEYVTYNSPLHF.

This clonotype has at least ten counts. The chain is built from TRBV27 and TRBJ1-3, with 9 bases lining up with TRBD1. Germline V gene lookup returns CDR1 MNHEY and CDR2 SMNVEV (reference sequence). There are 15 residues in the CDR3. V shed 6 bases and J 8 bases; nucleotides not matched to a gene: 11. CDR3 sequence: CASSPLGTGKDTIYF. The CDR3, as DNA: TGTGCCAGCAGCCCCCTAGGGACAGGGAAGGACACCATATATTTT.

As DNA, the CDR3 is TGTGCCAGCAGCTTATACAGGGGACGGGGGGCGCGTGAGCAGTACTTC. Amino acid sequence: CASSLYRGRGAREQYF. The V gene is TRBV7-6, the J gene TRBJ2-7; tentatively, D is TRBD1 or TRBD2 (7 bases each). Germline CDR1 is SGHVS and CDR2 is FNYEAQ. The CDR3 spans 16 residues. Trimming took 2 bases from V and 7 from J, leaving 21 bases between them.

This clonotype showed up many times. In DNA, the CDR3 is TGTGCCAGCAGCTTAGAAAGGACACGGGCGCAGTATTTT. Its protein product is CASSLERTRAQYF. The chain joins TRBV11-2 to TRBJ2-3; a possible D gene is TRBD1 (5 bases). The CDR3 loop spans 13 amino acids. Germline values: CDR1 SGHAT, CDR2 FQNNGV. Trimming left V 0 bases short and J 10 bases short, with 11 bases between.

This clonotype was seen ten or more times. The CDR3 DNA reads TGCAGTGCTAGACGCCCCGGGACAGGGAAAGAGACCCAGTACTTC. Protein: CSARRPGTGKETQYF. The chain is built from TRBV20-1 and TRBJ2-5; 9 positions match TRBD1. CDR1 is DFQATT, CDR2 SNEGSKA, per germline (reference sequence). The V segment lost 2 bases and the J segment 3 bases; nucleotides outside the gene matches: 7. This CDR3 has 15 residues.

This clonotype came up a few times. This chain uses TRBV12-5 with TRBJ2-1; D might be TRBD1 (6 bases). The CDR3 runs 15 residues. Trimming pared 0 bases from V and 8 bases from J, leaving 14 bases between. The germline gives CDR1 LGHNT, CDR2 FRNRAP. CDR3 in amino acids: CASGLVISGVHEQFF. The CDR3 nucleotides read TGTGCTAGTGGTTTGGTAATTTCAGGGGTTCATGAGCAGTTCTTC.

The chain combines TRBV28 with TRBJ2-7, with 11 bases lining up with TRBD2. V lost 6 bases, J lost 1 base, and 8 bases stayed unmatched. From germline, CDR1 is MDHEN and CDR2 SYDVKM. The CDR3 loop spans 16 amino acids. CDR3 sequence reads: CASRPTGLAASYEQYF. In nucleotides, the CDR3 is TGTGCCAGCAGGCCGACGGGACTAGCGGCTTCCTACGAGCAGTACTTC.

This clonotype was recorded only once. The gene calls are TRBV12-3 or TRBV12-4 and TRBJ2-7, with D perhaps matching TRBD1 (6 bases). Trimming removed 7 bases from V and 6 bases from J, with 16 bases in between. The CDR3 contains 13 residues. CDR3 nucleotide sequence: TGTGCCAGCAAAGGGGGTAGGGTTCCCGAGCAGTACTTC. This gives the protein CASKGGRVPEQYF.